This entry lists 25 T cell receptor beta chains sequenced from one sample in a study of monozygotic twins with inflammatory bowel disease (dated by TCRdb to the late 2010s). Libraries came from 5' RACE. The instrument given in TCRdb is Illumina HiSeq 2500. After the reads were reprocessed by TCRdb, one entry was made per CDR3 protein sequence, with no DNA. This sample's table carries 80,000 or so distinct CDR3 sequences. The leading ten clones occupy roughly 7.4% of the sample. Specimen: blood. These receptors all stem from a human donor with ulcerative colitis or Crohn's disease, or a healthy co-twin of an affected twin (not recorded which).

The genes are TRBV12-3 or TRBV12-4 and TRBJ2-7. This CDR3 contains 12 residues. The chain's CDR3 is CASSLHIYEQYF.

This CDR3 is CASSEGNINEQFF. The chain has TRBV5-4 and TRBJ2-1; TCRdb picks TRBD1, but there is no DNA to check that call. Germline CDR1 is SGHNT and CDR2 is YYREEE (reference sequence). The CDR3 is made up of 13 amino acids.

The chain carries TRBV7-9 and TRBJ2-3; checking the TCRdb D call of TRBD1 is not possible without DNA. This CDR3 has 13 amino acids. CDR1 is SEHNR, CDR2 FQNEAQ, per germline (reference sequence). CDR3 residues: CASSPLGPDTQYF.

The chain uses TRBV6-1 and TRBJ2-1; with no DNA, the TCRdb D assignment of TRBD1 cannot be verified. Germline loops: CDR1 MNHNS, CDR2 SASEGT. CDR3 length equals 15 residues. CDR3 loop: CASSEPGGVYNEQFF.

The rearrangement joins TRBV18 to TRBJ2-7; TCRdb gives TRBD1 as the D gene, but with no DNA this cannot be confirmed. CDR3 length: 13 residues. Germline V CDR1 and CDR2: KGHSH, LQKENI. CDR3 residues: CASSATGRHEQYF.

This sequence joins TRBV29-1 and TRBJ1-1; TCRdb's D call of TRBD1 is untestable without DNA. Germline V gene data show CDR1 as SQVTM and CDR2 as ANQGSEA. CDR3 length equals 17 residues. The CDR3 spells CSVNPPGTGLVNTEAFF.

This CDR3 reads CASSLDDYNEQFF. The V and J genes are TRBV5-1 and TRBJ2-1. Germline CDR1 is SGHRS and CDR2 is YFSETQ. This CDR3 region has 13 residues.

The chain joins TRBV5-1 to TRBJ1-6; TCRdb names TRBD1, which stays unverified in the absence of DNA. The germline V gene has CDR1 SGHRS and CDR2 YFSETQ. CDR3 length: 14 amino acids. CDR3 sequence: CASSPGQHGSPLHF.

The CDR3 is CASKGSSGEQYF. V and J are TRBV2 and TRBJ2-7. The CDR3 covers 12 residues. From germline, CDR1 is SNHLY and CDR2 FYNNEI.

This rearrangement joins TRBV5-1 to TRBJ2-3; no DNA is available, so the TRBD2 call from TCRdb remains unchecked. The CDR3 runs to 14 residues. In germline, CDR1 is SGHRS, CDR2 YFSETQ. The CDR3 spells CASSLEPPAAAQYF.

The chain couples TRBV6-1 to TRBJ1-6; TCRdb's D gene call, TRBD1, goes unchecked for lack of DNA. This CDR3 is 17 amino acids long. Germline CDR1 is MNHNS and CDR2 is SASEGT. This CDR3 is CASSFIVGGIRGTPLHF.

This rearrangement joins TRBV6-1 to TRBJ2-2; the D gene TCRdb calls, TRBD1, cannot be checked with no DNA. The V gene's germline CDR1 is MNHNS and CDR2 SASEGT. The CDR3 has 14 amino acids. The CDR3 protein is CASRTGTRTGELFF.

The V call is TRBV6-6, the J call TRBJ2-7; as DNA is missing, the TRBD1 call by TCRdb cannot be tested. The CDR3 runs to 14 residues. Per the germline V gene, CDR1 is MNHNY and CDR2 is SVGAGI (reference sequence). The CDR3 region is CASRSGTAIREQYF.

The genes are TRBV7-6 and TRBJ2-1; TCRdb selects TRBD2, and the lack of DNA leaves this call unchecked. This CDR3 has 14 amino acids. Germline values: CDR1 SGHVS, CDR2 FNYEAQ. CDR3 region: CASSLAGLADEQFF.

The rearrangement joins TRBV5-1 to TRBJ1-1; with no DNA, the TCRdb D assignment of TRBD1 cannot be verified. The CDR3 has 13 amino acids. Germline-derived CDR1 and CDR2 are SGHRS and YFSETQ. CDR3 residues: CASYGAGNTEAFF.

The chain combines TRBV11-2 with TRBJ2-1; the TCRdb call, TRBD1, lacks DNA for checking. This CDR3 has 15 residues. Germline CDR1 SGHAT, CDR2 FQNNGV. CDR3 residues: CASSPWTASYNEQFF.

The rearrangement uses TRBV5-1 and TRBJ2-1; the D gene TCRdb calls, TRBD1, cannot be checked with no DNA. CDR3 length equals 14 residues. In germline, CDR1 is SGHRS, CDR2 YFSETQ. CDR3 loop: CASSLNPRSNEQFF.

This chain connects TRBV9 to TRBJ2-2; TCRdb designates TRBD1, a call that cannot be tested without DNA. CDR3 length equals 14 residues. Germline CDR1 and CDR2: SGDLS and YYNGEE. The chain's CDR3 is CASTLALNTGELFF.

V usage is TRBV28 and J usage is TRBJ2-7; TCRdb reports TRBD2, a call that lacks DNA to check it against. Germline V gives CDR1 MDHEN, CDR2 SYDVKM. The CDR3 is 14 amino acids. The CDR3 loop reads CASSFLGGPYEQYF.

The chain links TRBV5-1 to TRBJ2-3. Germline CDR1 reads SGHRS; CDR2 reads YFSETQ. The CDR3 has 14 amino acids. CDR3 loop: CASRVRAQTDTQYF.

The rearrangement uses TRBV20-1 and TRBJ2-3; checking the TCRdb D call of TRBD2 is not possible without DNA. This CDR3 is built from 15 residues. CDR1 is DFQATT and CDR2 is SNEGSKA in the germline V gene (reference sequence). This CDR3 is CTGLAGASGTDTQYF.

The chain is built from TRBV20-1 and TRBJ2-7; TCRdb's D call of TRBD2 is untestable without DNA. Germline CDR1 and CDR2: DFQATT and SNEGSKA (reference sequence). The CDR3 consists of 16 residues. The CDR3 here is CSAYGEGTSGSYEQYF.

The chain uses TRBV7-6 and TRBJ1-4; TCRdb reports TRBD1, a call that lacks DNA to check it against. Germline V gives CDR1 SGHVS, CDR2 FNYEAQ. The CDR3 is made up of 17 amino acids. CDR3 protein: CASSPGAGRSLNEKLFF.

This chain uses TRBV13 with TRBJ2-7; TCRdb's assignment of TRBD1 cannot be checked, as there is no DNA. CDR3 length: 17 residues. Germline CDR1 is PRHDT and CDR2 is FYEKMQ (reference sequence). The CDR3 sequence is CASSPAWVDRDTYEQYF.

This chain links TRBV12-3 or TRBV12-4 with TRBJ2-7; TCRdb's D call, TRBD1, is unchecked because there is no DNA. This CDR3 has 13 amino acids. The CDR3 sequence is CASRSQISYEQYF.